Presented here are 3 T cell receptor beta chains from one specimen sequenced in a study of blood T cell repertoires in COVID-19. The method was immunoSEQ multiplex PCR; TCRdb's version includes in-frame clones alone and lacks a portion of them. The sample contains over 250,000 clones, roughly 90% of which appear only once. The source material was PBMCs or T cells enriched from blood (not recorded which). The source is a woman in her 30s who had recovered from COVID-19.

This clone was seen only once. V usage is TRBV30 and J usage is TRBJ2-7; D is perhaps TRBD1 (7 bases). The germline V gene has CDR1 GTSNPN and CDR2 SVGIG (reference sequence). The V end was cut by 4 bases, the J end by 3 bases, with 16 bases between. There are 14 residues in the CDR3. The CDR3 loop is CAWTLGGTDYEQYF. CDR3 DNA sequence: TGTGCCTGGACTTTAGGAGGGACAGACTACGAGCAGTACTTC.

The chain carries TRBV7-2 and TRBJ2-2; 7 bases agree with TRBD2. The germline V gene has CDR1 SGHTA and CDR2 FQGNSA. V lost 5 bases, J lost 0 bases, and 3 bases stayed unmatched. The length of the CDR3 is 15 residues. The CDR3 here is CASSLLAANTGELFF. In DNA form, the CDR3 reads TGTGCCAGCAGCCTGCTAGCGGCGAACACCGGGGAGCTGTTTTTT.

The chain recombines TRBV5-4 with TRBJ1-6, with 8 bases that match TRBD1. After removal of 2 bases from V and 2 bases from J, the junction contained 12 bases not matched to a gene. This CDR3 is 19 amino acids long. Germline CDR1 is SGHNT and CDR2 is YYREEE (reference sequence). CDR3 nucleotides: TGTGCCAGCAGCTTCCGGACAGGGTTGGCCCGACCCTATAATTCACCCCTCCACTTT. This encodes CASSFRTGLARPYNSPLHF.